These T cell receptor beta chains were read from a single sample in a study of blood T cell repertoires in COVID-19. TCRdb's copy holds only in-frame clones and misses some; the assay was immunoSEQ multiplex PCR. The sample lists some 220,000 clones; around four fifths were seen once. Sequences were obtained from peripheral blood. The receptors come from a woman between 55 and 75 years old who had recovered from COVID-19. Both conserved end residues are part of each CDR3. The D gene is left open where the match is weak. Size tells how often a clone was seen (once, few, many) or the class of an expanded clone, and some rows leave it out.

V gene: TRBV7-9
D gene: .
J gene: TRBJ2-3
clone size: .
CDR3 protein: CASSLVEGGPTDTQYF
CDR3 DNA: TGTGCCAGCAGCTTAGTAGAGGGGGGGCCGACAGATACGCAGTATTTT

V gene: TRBV19
D gene: TRBD1
J gene: TRBJ1-2
clone size: .
CDR3 protein: CASSIPGQTNYGYTF
CDR3 DNA: TGTGCCAGTAGTATCCCGGGACAGACTAACTATGGCTACACCTTC

V gene: TRBV3-1/TRBV3-2
D gene: .
J gene: TRBJ2-7
clone size: .
CDR3 protein: CASSQEWQLAYEQYF
CDR3 DNA: TGTGCCAGCAGCCAAGAGTGGCAGTTGGCCTACGAGCAGTACTTC

V gene: TRBV15
D gene: .
J gene: TRBJ2-7
clone size: .
CDR3 protein: CATSRARGFGYEQYF
CDR3 DNA: TGTGCCACCAGCAGGGCCCGGGGATTTGGCTACGAGCAGTACTTC

V gene: TRBV27
D gene: TRBD1
J gene: TRBJ2-7
clone size: .
CDR3 protein: CASSPGTGGLEQYF
CDR3 DNA: TGTGCCAGCAGTCCGGGGACAGGGGGACTCGAGCAGTACTTC

V gene: TRBV5-5
D gene: .
J gene: TRBJ2-7
clone size: .
CDR3 protein: CASSLQGRHEQYF
CDR3 DNA: TGTGCCAGCAGCTTGCAGGGTAGGCACGAGCAGTACTTC

V gene: TRBV13
D gene: .
J gene: TRBJ2-3
clone size: .
CDR3 protein: CASSPGDTGTDTQYF
CDR3 DNA: TGTGCCAGCAGCCCCGGGGACACCGGCACAGATACGCAGTATTTT

V gene: TRBV10-1
D gene: TRBD1
J gene: TRBJ2-7
clone size: .
CDR3 protein: CASSETRGQGSYEQYF
CDR3 DNA: TGCGCCAGCAGTGAAACACGCGGACAGGGGTCCTACGAGCAGTACTTC

V gene: TRBV9
D gene: TRBD1
J gene: TRBJ2-7
clone size: .
CDR3 protein: CASSVTGTGEYEQYF
CDR3 DNA: TGTGCCAGCAGCGTAACCGGGACAGGGGAGTACGAGCAGTACTTC

V gene: TRBV27
D gene: TRBD1
J gene: TRBJ1-6
clone size: .
CDR3 protein: CASSSPGTVANSPLHF
CDR3 DNA: TGTGCCAGCAGTTCCCCGGGGACAGTAGCTAATTCACCCCTCCACTTT

V gene: TRBV3-1/TRBV3-2
D gene: TRBD2
J gene: TRBJ2-2
clone size: .
CDR3 protein: CASSSRGWSGDTGELFF
CDR3 DNA: TGTGCCAGCAGCTCCCGAGGGTGGAGCGGGGACACCGGGGAGCTGTTTTTT

V gene: TRBV2
D gene: .
J gene: TRBJ1-2
clone size: .
CDR3 protein: CASNFPGNYGYTF
CDR3 DNA: TGTGCCAGCAACTTCCCGGGTAACTATGGCTACACCTTC

V gene: TRBV6-2/TRBV6-3
D gene: .
J gene: TRBJ1-1
clone size: .
CDR3 protein: CASSYAGADTEAFF
CDR3 DNA: TGTGCCAGCAGTTATGCAGGGGCTGACACTGAAGCTTTCTTT

V gene: TRBV2
D gene: .
J gene: TRBJ1-2
clone size: .
CDR3 protein: CAIAYPGNYGYTF
CDR3 DNA: TGTGCCATCGCATACCCGGGGAACTATGGCTACACCTTC

V gene: TRBV5-4
D gene: .
J gene: TRBJ1-5
clone size: .
CDR3 protein: CASSLGGGSHPGPQHF
CDR3 DNA: TGTGCCAGCAGCTTGGGGGGAGGGAGCCACCCAGGACCCCAGCATTTT

V gene: TRBV6-1
D gene: TRBD1
J gene: TRBJ2-3
clone size: .
CDR3 protein: CASSERTGTDTQYF
CDR3 DNA: TGTGCCAGCAGTGAGAGGACAGGAACAGATACGCAGTATTTT

V gene: TRBV5-6
D gene: .
J gene: TRBJ1-2
clone size: .
CDR3 protein: CASSQYSRGWHGYTF
CDR3 DNA: TGTGCCAGCAGTCAATATTCCAGGGGATGGCATGGCTACACCTTC

V gene: TRBV2
D gene: TRBD2
J gene: TRBJ2-5
clone size: .
CDR3 protein: CASSRTSGGIKTQYF
CDR3 DNA: TGTGCCAGCAGTCGGACTAGCGGGGGGATCAAGACCCAGTACTTC

V gene: TRBV29-1
D gene: .
J gene: TRBJ2-3
clone size: .
CDR3 protein: CSVSGPWADTQYF
CDR3 DNA: TGCAGCGTTAGCGGCCCTTGGGCAGATACGCAGTATTTT

V gene: TRBV5-1
D gene: TRBD2
J gene: TRBJ2-5
clone size: .
CDR3 protein: CASSLGLAGAEETQYF
CDR3 DNA: TGCGCCAGCAGCTTGGGACTAGCGGGGGCGGAGGAGACCCAGTACTTC

V gene: TRBV19
D gene: TRBD1
J gene: TRBJ2-1
clone size: .
CDR3 protein: CASSLRDRAPYNEQFF
CDR3 DNA: TGTGCCAGTAGCTTGAGGGACAGGGCACCTTACAATGAGCAGTTCTTC

V gene: TRBV7-9
D gene: TRBD1
J gene: TRBJ1-4
clone size: .
CDR3 protein: CASSYPGQGALNEKLFF
CDR3 DNA: TGTGCCAGCAGCTACCCGGGACAGGGGGCGTTAAATGAAAAACTGTTTTTT

V gene: TRBV27
D gene: .
J gene: TRBJ2-5
clone size: .
CDR3 protein: CASSLLGDGTKETQYF
CDR3 DNA: TGTGCCAGCAGTTTATTGGGTGACGGAACTAAAGAGACCCAGTACTTC

V gene: TRBV7-3
D gene: TRBD1
J gene: TRBJ1-5
clone size: .
CDR3 protein: CASAQGLNQPQHF
CDR3 DNA: TGTGCCAGCGCACAGGGGCTCAATCAGCCCCAGCATTTT

V gene: TRBV7-2
D gene: .
J gene: TRBJ1-5
clone size: .
CDR3 protein: CASSAGAGNNQPQHF
CDR3 DNA: TGTGCCAGCAGCGCGGGGGCCGGTAACAATCAGCCCCAGCATTTT

V gene: TRBV5-6
D gene: .
J gene: TRBJ1-1
clone size: .
CDR3 protein: CASSLGGMNTEAFF
CDR3 DNA: TGTGCCAGCAGCTTGGGGGGCATGAACACTGAAGCTTTCTTT

V gene: TRBV6-6
D gene: .
J gene: TRBJ2-7
clone size: .
CDR3 protein: CASSYLSWSYEQYF
CDR3 DNA: TGTGCCAGCAGTTATCTGAGTTGGTCCTACGAGCAGTACTTC

V gene: TRBV30
D gene: TRBD2
J gene: TRBJ2-3
clone size: many
CDR3 protein: CAWSAGGGSTDTQYF
CDR3 DNA: TGTGCCTGGAGTGCCGGGGGGGGGAGCACAGATACGCAGTATTTT

V gene: TRBV13
D gene: TRBD1
J gene: TRBJ1-6
clone size: .
CDR3 protein: CASRDRGYNSPLHF
CDR3 DNA: TGTGCCAGCAGGGACAGGGGATATAATTCACCCCTCCACTTT

V gene: TRBV10-3
D gene: .
J gene: TRBJ2-5
clone size: .
CDR3 protein: CAISETPRETQYF
CDR3 DNA: TGTGCCATCAGTGAGACCCCGCGGGAGACCCAGTACTTC

V gene: TRBV18
D gene: .
J gene: TRBJ1-2
clone size: once
CDR3 protein: CASSPSGDGYGYTF
CDR3 DNA: TGTGCCAGCTCACCTTCAGGGGATGGCTATGGCTACACCTTC

V gene: TRBV11-2
D gene: TRBD2
J gene: TRBJ2-5
clone size: .
CDR3 protein: CASSSTSGSETQYF
CDR3 DNA: TGTGCCAGCAGCTCGACTAGCGGAAGCGAGACCCAGTACTTC

V gene: TRBV6-2/TRBV6-3
D gene: .
J gene: TRBJ1-5
clone size: .
CDR3 protein: CASSLREKNQPQHF
CDR3 DNA: TGTGCCAGCAGTTTGAGGGAGAAGAATCAGCCCCAGCATTTT

V gene: TRBV19
D gene: .
J gene: TRBJ1-1
clone size: .
CDR3 protein: CASSIKGRVHTEAFF
CDR3 DNA: TGTGCCAGTAGTATTAAGGGGCGTGTACACACTGAAGCTTTCTTT

V gene: TRBV7-2
D gene: TRBD1
J gene: TRBJ2-7
clone size: once
CDR3 protein: CASSPTGGSYEQYF
CDR3 DNA: TGTGCCAGCAGTCCGACAGGGGGGTCCTACGAGCAGTACTTC

V gene: TRBV10-3
D gene: TRBD1
J gene: TRBJ2-2
clone size: .
CDR3 protein: CAIAGQGITGELFF
CDR3 DNA: TGTGCCATCGCGGGACAGGGGATCACCGGGGAGCTGTTTTTT

V gene: TRBV7-9
D gene: .
J gene: TRBJ2-3
clone size: .
CDR3 protein: CASSHAGYTDTQYF
CDR3 DNA: TGTGCCAGCAGCCATGCGGGTTACACAGATACGCAGTATTTT

V gene: TRBV5-5
D gene: TRBD2
J gene: TRBJ2-5
clone size: .
CDR3 protein: CASSLAGAQETQYF
CDR3 DNA: TGTGCCAGCAGCCTAGCGGGGGCCCAAGAGACCCAGTACTTC

V gene: TRBV6-5
D gene: .
J gene: TRBJ1-1
clone size: .
CDR3 protein: CASRYGRGGEAFF
CDR3 DNA: TGTGCCAGCAGATATGGTCGGGGGGGGGAAGCTTTCTTT

V gene: TRBV6-5
D gene: .
J gene: TRBJ2-7
clone size: .
CDR3 protein: CASRQGINEQYF
CDR3 DNA: TGTGCCAGCAGGCAGGGTATTAACGAGCAGTACTTC

V gene: TRBV4-3
D gene: .
J gene: TRBJ2-1
clone size: .
CDR3 protein: CASSQDIAGFLDEQFF
CDR3 DNA: TGCGCCAGCAGCCAAGACATCGCGGGCTTTCTCGATGAGCAGTTCTTC